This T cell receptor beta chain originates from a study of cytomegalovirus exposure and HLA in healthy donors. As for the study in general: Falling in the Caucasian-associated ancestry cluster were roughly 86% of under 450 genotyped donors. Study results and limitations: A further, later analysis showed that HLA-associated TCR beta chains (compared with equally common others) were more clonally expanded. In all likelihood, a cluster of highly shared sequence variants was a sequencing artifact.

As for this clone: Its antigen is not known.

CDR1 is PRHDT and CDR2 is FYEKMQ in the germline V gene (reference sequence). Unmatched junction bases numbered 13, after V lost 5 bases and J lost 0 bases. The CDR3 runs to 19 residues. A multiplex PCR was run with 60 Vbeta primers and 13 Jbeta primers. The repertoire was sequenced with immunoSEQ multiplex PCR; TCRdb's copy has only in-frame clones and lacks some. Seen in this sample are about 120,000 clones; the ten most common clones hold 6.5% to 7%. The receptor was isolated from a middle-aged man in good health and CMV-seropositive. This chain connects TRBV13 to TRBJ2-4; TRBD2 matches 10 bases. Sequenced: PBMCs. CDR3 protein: CASSPTGTSATLAKNIQYF. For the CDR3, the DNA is TGTGCCAGCAGCCCTACCGGGACTAGCGCAACACTAGCCAAAAACATTCAGTACTTC.